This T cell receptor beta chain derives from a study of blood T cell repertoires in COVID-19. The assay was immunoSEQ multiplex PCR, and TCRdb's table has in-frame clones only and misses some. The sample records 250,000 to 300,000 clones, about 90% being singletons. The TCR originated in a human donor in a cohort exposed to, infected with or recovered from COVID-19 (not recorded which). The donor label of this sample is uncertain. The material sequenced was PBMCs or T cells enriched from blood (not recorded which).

The CDR3 spells CASSFTSGGDTQYF. For the CDR3, the DNA is TGTGCCAGCAGCTTTACTAGCGGGGGGGATACGCAGTATTTT. The chain has TRBV5-5 and TRBJ2-3; 12 bases align to TRBD2. The CDR3 spans 14 residues. Per the germline V gene, CDR1 is SGHKS and CDR2 is YYEKEE (reference sequence). V was clipped by 2 bases and J by 6 bases; unmatched bases: 1.